The T cell receptor (beta chain) described here comes from a study of neoadjuvant anti-PD-1 for oral cavity cancer. This clone came up a few times. Trimming took off 3 bases at V and 3 bases at J, with 9 bases between the two ends. The CDR3 loop spans 14 amino acids. Looked up from germline, CDR1 is SEHNR and CDR2 is FQNEAQ (reference sequence). Method: immunoSEQ multiplex PCR; TCRdb's copy keeps in-frame clones and lacks some. The sample yields about 23,000 clones, 35% to 50% seen once. Time point given: after neoadjuvant nivolumab, at surgical resection. The sample in question was tumor tissue, obtained after nivolumab (anti-PD-1) treatment. The V gene is TRBV7-9, the J gene TRBJ1-5; D unclear. The receptor was isolated from a person between 40 and 85 years old with oral cavity squamous cell carcinoma. CDR3 residues: CASSLSGYNQPQHF. The CDR3 nucleotides are TGTGCCAGCAGCTTGTCTGGGTACAATCAGCCCCAGCATTTT.